This TCR beta chain originates from a study of PD-1 blockade in classical Hodgkin lymphoma. General study points: The repertoire differences lack a defined cause, possibly disease activity or prior therapy. In newly diagnosed patients, baseline TCR diversity was reportedly below that of healthy donors. CD8+ TCR diversity did not rise significantly by C4D1, unlike CD4+.

This CDR3 spans 14 amino acids. The V gene lost 4 bases and the J gene lost 1 base, with 11 bases spanning the gap. Germline V gene sequence: CDR1 LGHNT, CDR2 FRNRAP. Assay: immunoSEQ multiplex PCR; the TCRdb copy retains only in-frame clones and omits some. The sample records more than 20,000 clones, roughly four fifths being singletons. Time point: cycle 4 day 1 (C4D1), after less than 7 weeks of nivolumab. Relapse after autologous stem cell transplantation occurred in every patient, and brentuximab vedotin exposure varied. Relapsed/refractory classical Hodgkin lymphoma patients had complete, partial or progressive responses. Remarks on this clone: The antigen is not known.

The material sequenced was peripheral blood mononuclear cells (PBMCs), taken before the fourth cycle of nivolumab. The chain employs TRBV12-5 and TRBJ2-7, with D unclear. This TCR came from a human donor with classical Hodgkin lymphoma. The CDR3 DNA reads as TGTGCTAGTGGTTACGACGGTGGATCCTACGAGCAGTACTTC. This gives the protein CASGYDGGSYEQYF.